Below are 11 T cell receptor beta chains sequenced from a single sample in a study of T-cell memory formation after mild COVID-19. MiXCR was run by TCRdb on the 5' RACE reads, yielding one entry per CDR3 protein. The sample lists 200,000 to 300,000 distinct CDR3 sequences, more than 8% occurring once. The sample consisted of PBMCs or a T cell subset sorted from them (not recorded which). The receptors stem from a man between 18 and 29 years old who had mild COVID-19 (a few samples of this study predate the infection). Cell type and time point are not known.

This clonotype was observed a handful of times. This chain links TRBV15 with TRBJ2-2; D gene unclear. The germline V gene encodes CDR1 LNHNV and CDR2 YYDKDF (reference sequence). This CDR3 is 16 amino acids long. Trimming stripped 5 bases from V and 6 bases from J, with 19 bases between. CDR3 sequence (DNA): TGTGCCACCAGCGCCCCGGAACCAAAGACGGCCGGGGAGCTGTTTTTT. Protein: CATSAPEPKTAGELFF.

The rearrangement links TRBV13 to TRBJ1-1, with a weak D call TRBD1 (5 bases). V gave up 5 bases and J gave up 1 base, with 11 bases separating them. The germline V gene has CDR1 PRHDT and CDR2 FYEKMQ (reference sequence). This CDR3 comprises 14 residues. In DNA, the CDR3 is TGTGCCAGCAGCCCGGGACGGAAGAACACTGAAGCTTTCTTT. This sequence encodes CASSPGRKNTEAFF.

This clonotype was found a few times. This chain uses TRBV4-3 with TRBJ2-7, with 10 bases identical to TRBD1. Trimming took 5 bases from V and 2 from J; bases not matched to a gene: 6. Per germline, CDR1 LGHNA and CDR2 YSLEER. CDR3 size: 15 residues. The CDR3 coding sequence is TGCGCCAGCAGCTTCAAAGGACAGGGGGCCTACGAGCAGTACTTC. Its protein product is CASSFKGQGAYEQYF.

The gene calls are TRBV4-1 and TRBJ1-1; D is unresolved. CDR1 is MGHRA, CDR2 YSYEKL, per germline. The CDR3 contains 13 residues. The V end lost 4 bases, the J end lost 7 bases, and 13 bases lay between the germline ends. CDR3 nucleotide sequence: TGCGCCAGCAGCCCCCCCGTGGGTATTGAAGCTTTCTTT. Its translation: CASSPPVGIEAFF.

The chain is built from TRBV4-1 and TRBJ2-7; 13 bases map to TRBD2. CDR3 length: 15 residues. Germline V lookup: CDR1 MGHRA, CDR2 YSYEKL. The V gene end was trimmed by 5 bases and the J gene end by 4 bases; junction bases not matched to a gene: 5. The CDR3 bases are TGCGCCAGCAGCGTTCGGACTAGCGGGGGATACGAGCAGTACTTC. This codes for CASSVRTSGGYEQYF.

This clonotype was detected only a few times. This chain links TRBV12-3 or TRBV12-4 with TRBJ2-5, with TRBD1 as a possible D gene (6 bases). The CDR3 consists of 12 residues. Trimming left V 6 bases short and J 3 bases short, with 8 bases between. The CDR3 loop reads CASRRTEETQYF. CDR3 DNA sequence: TGTGCCAGCAGGAGGACAGAAGAGACCCAGTACTTC.

This chain joins TRBV6-2 or TRBV6-3 and TRBJ2-1; 10 bases align to TRBD2. V lost 1 base, J lost 0 bases, and 9 bases stayed unmatched. Per the germline V gene, CDR1 is MNHEY and CDR2 is SVGEGT. The CDR3 length is 19 residues. The CDR3: CASSYYLSGGSRSYNEQFF. CDR3 bases: TGTGCCAGCAGTTACTATCTTAGCGGGGGGTCCCGCTCCTACAATGAGCAGTTCTTC.

This clonotype was observed a few times. This rearrangement joins TRBV6-1 to TRBJ1-2; 10 positions agree with TRBD1. The CDR3 runs to 13 residues. CDR1 and CDR2 (germline): MNHNS, SASEGT. The V segment lost 7 bases and the J segment 7 bases; nucleotides outside the gene matches: 6. The chain's CDR3 is CASMRDRGSGYTF. The CDR3 bases are TGTGCCAGCATGAGGGACAGGGGAAGTGGCTACACCTTC.

The chain is built from TRBV4-3 and TRBJ2-5, with D possibly matching TRBD1 (5 bases). CDR1 is LGHNA and CDR2 is YSLEER in the germline V gene. This CDR3 is built from 15 residues. Trimming took 5 bases from V and 0 from J, leaving 13 bases between them. The CDR3 spells CASSISPTDQETQYF. The CDR3 nucleotides read TGCGCCAGCAGCATATCCCCGACAGACCAAGAGACCCAGTACTTC.

This clonotype was seen a handful of times. This rearrangement joins TRBV15 to TRBJ2-2; TRBD1 or TRBD2 may be the D gene (5 bases each). This CDR3 has 13 residues. Trimming removed 5 bases at V and 6 bases at J, with 10 bases between. CDR1 is LNHNV, CDR2 YYDKDF, per germline (reference sequence). The CDR3 here is CATSRDVPGELFF. Here the CDR3 DNA reads TGTGCCACCAGCCGGGACGTTCCCGGGGAGCTGTTTTTT.

Only a few counts were recorded for this clonotype. The gene calls are TRBV6-2 or TRBV6-3 and TRBJ1-1; weak D call: TRBD1 (5 bases). The CDR3 contains 18 residues. V lost 5 bases and J lost 4, with 26 bases in between. The V gene's germline CDR1 is MNHEY and CDR2 SVGEGT. CDR3 sequence: CASSQLAGTPREVTEAFF. The CDR3 bases are TGTGCCAGCAGTCAGTTGGCCGGGACCCCAAGGGAGGTCACTGAAGCTTTCTTT.